The 4 T cell receptor beta chains in this list originate from one sample, sequenced in a study of cytomegalovirus exposure and HLA in healthy donors. The repertoire was sequenced with immunoSEQ multiplex PCR; TCRdb's copy has only in-frame clones and lacks some. The sample holds 150,000 or so clones, around nine tenths seen once. The sample taken for sequencing was PBMCs. The receptors were sampled from a man aged 18 to 30 in good health and CMV-seropositive.

The chain joins TRBV15 to TRBJ2-1; the D gene is possibly TRBD1 (5 bases). Trimming shortened V by 5 bases and J by 4 bases, and 12 bases separated the two germline ends. The CDR3 spans 14 residues. Germline V lookup: CDR1 LNHNV, CDR2 YYDKDF (reference sequence). CDR3 in amino acids: CATSLIQGYNEQFF. In DNA, the CDR3 is TGTGCCACCAGCCTAATCCAGGGATACAATGAGCAGTTCTTC.

The genes are TRBV6-5 and TRBJ1-6; 7 bases line up with TRBD1. The CDR3 has 12 residues. CDR1 and CDR2 from the germline V gene are MNHEY and SVGAGI. The V gene end was trimmed by 6 bases and the J gene end by 13 bases; junction bases not matched to a gene: 6. CDR3: CASRTTGSPLHF. The CDR3 DNA follows: TGTGCCAGCAGGACGACAGGGAGTCCCCTCCACTTT.

The rearrangement uses TRBV2 and TRBJ2-5; a weak D match, TRBD1 (6 bases). The CDR3 length is 14 residues. From germline, CDR1 is SNHLY and CDR2 FYNNEI. V lost 10 bases and J 2 bases, leaving 17 bases between the germline ends. The CDR3 region is CANSPGHLQETQYF. The CDR3, as DNA: TGTGCCAACTCTCCGGGACATCTACAAGAGACCCAGTACTTC.

In DNA, the CDR3 is TGTGCCAGCAGAGCAGGGACTTTGAACACCGGGGAGCTGTTTTTT. Its protein is CASRAGTLNTGELFF. The V and J genes are TRBV28 and TRBJ2-2, with D possibly matching TRBD2 (6 bases). The length of the CDR3 is 15 residues. Per germline, CDR1 MDHEN and CDR2 SYDVKM. V was clipped by 6 bases and J by 1 base, with 12 bases between them.